This note documents a single T cell receptor (beta chain) sequence. What this receptor recognizes is not known. Base-call qualities are not available, and no considerably larger clone is one nucleotide away. This sample is drawn from a study of molecular identifiers for immune sequencing clone quantification (dated by TCRdb to 2017 to 2018). Regarding the study in general: For a replicate experiment, RNA from around 20,000 or 99,000 naive CD8 T cells was divided into five aliquots, and four of the five aliquots were sequenced. This methods study used CD8 T cells to benchmark TCR RNA copy counting and molecular-identifier clustering-based TCR repertoire sequencing (MIDCIRS).

Receptor libraries were prepared by PCR. This sample was sequenced with a NextSeq 500. Bulk TCR libraries were made following a previously described method, with the TCR primers given in Table S5. The Qiagen AllPrep DNA/RNA kit was used to purify total RNA. Reads from multiple sequencing runs of the same library were pooled before analysis. Processing in the source paper ran as follows. Only reads with exact TCR constant sequence were kept, trimmed to 150 nt, and grouped by their 12-nt molecular barcodes. Reads inside each barcode group were sub-clustered using a 15% Levenshtein threshold, and a quality-weighted consensus sequence was constructed for each RNA molecule. Non-functional sequences were removed, as were lower-count sequences one edit away from another. Based on fitting two negative binomial distributions, any barcode sub-cluster with under 20% of the maximum read count was discarded. Clones were called with MiXCR by TCRdb after fastp trimmed the public reads at Q25, and only in-frame beta chains were retained. Each entry is one CDR3 protein sequence, shown with its most common DNA and genes. The V and J calls and clone size come from TCRdb's table, not from the authors' own analysis. The sample has roughly 100,000 distinct CDR3 sequences on record, around 30% of them singletons. The ten top clones hold about a tenth of the sample.

Libraries of naive CD8 T cells were built from about 19,000 to 1,100,000 sorted cells, with 10%, 30% or 50% of the purified RNA used. Naive CD8 T cells were FACS-sorted as CD8+CD4-CCR7+CD45RA+ on a BD FACSAria II into RLT Plus buffer. Ten to eleven TCR copies' worth of Jurkat RNA were spiked into roughly 17,000-1,100,000 naive CD8 T cell samples to test detection sensitivity. Enrichment of CD8 T cells was done with RosetteSep CD8+ T Cell Enrichment Cocktail plus Ficoll-Paque, and ACK red cell lysis came afterward. What the study reported, not specific to this receptor: The naive libraries included spiked-in Jurkat TCR RNA (over nine copies' worth), and this RNA is not part of the donor repertoire. A single cell's worth of spiked-in Jurkat TCR RNA was reported detectable even among about a million naive CD8 T cells. Identical TCR molecules sharing a barcode could cause highly expanded clone sizes to be underestimated. Modeling indicated approximately 3.1 TCR RNA copies recovered per cell, compared with around 11 by digital PCR, which implies a capture efficiency of approximately 29%. Clones above 20 RNA copies held over 99% of molecules in CMV-specific effector cells but under 1% in naive cells. When barcode sub-clustering was omitted, TCR diversity was inflated by chimeric consensus sequences, with chimeras reaching as high as 47%.

Cut back by 3 bases and 2 bases, the V and J ends lie 11 bases apart. The germline V gene encodes CDR1 SNHLY and CDR2 FYNNEI. The CDR3 sequence holds 15 residues, the cysteine and phenylalanine included. Of all the DNA, just the CDR3 is kept, 45 bases in frame from base 1. Sequencing was carried out using naive CD8+ T cells from blood, with Jurkat cell RNA spiked in. Read against the paper, the sample's cell subset or site label means: FACS-sorted CD8+CD4-CCR7+CD45RA+ naive T cells. This chain is built from TRBV2 and TRBJ1-3, and the D gene may be TRBD1, 6 bases matching. The source of this sequence is a human donor in good health. Some libraries in this study had Jurkat cell RNA spiked in. The DNA sequence is given as TGTGCCAGCAGTGAGGTGACAGGCCCTGGAAACACCATATATTTT. Its coded protein is CASSEVTGPGNTIYF.